This T cell receptor beta chain was documented in a study of blood T cell repertoires in COVID-19. Background on the study: The United States, Italy and Spain were the sources of the acute and convalescent COVID-19 samples. The analysed material was cDNA or gDNA that came from T cells, B-cell-depleted T cells, or PBMCs.

Per the original data handling: Estimation of nucleated cell counts relied on the amplification of reference gene primers. Sequencing was performed with immunoSEQ multiplex PCR; in TCRdb, only in-frame clones are kept and a portion is missing. V, J and clone size are taken as reported in that table, and D and trimming were inferred from the DNA itself. The sample carries around 190,000 clones, about 88% recorded once. V lost 7 bases to trimming and J lost 4 bases; unmatched junction nucleotides: 4. The CDR3 length is 14 residues. The germline V gene has CDR1 SQVTM and CDR2 ANQGSEA. This sequence joins TRBV29-1 and TRBJ2-1, with 13 bases lining up with TRBD2. The specimen was peripheral blood. This sequence was found in a man aged 18 to 30 who had recovered from COVID-19. The CDR3 DNA is TGCAGCGCCGGGACTAGCGGGGCTTACAATGAGCAGTTCTTC. Translating it yields CSAGTSGAYNEQFF.